The clone carrying this T cell receptor (beta chain) has only a few counts. Its cognate antigen is unknown. The data originate from a study of T-cell reconstitution after alpha-beta-depleted transplantation in children. Points from the study as a whole: Several patients had high TCRbeta diversity at day 60; it came from surviving recipient T cells and thymic progenitors. T-cell numbers and diversity one year post-transplant derived largely from freshly generated T cells.

V was shortened by 2 bases and J by 5 bases, with 14 bases between the two germline ends. The CDR3 totals 15 residues. Germline V CDR1 and CDR2: MNHEY, SVGEGT. Unique molecular identifiers were used in preparing the TCRbeta library. One entry per CDR3 protein results from TCRdb running MiXCR on the PCR reads. The sample shows 500,000 to 650,000 distinct CDR3 sequences, 13% of them seen only once. This specimen was PBMCs, mostly from graft donor cells, taken 360 days after TCRalphabeta/CD19-depleted stem cell transplant. This chain connects TRBV6-2 or TRBV6-3 to TRBJ2-3; D gene unclear. The sequence was collected from a male patient under 18 who had a stem cell transplant for acute myeloid leukemia, so the T cells may come from the graft donor. The CDR3 spells CASSYGIHWEDTQYF. CDR3 coding DNA: TGTGCCAGCAGTTACGGGATCCACTGGGAAGATACGCAGTATTTT.